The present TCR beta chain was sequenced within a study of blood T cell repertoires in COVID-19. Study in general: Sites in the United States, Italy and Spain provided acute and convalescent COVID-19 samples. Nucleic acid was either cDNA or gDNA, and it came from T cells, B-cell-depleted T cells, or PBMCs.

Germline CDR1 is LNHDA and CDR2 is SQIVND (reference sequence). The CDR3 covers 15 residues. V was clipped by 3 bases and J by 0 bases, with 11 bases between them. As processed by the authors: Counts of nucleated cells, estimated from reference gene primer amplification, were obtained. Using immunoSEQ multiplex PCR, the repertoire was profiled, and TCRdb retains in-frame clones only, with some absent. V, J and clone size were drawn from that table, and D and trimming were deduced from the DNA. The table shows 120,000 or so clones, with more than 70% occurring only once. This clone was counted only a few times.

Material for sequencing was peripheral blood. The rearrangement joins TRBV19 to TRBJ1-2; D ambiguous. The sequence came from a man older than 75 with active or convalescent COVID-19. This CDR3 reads CASSIASAANYGYTF. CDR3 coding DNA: TGTGCCAGTAGTATTGCCAGCGCAGCTAACTATGGCTACACCTTC.